This TCR beta chain was identified in a study of cytomegalovirus exposure and HLA in healthy donors. Overall study: Ancestry clustering placed about 80% of under 450 genotyped donors in the Caucasian-associated cluster. Study results and limitations: Cytomegalovirus association was listed for 170 or so TCR beta chains. Upon later analysis, HLA-associated TCR beta chains proved more clonally expanded than other, equally common chains. For presence/absence analyses, sequencing depth was assumed to be roughly uniform across donors.

In the case of this clone: The target antigen is unknown.

In the PCR, 60 Vbeta and 13 Jbeta primers were used. The data were produced by immunoSEQ multiplex PCR, yet TCRdb's version contains in-frame clones alone and is incomplete. The repertoire holds over 200,000 clones, with approximately 87% as singletons. The germline CDR1 and CDR2 sequences are SGHTA and FQGNSA. CDR3 length: 15 residues. V dropped 1 base and J dropped 14; count of bases not matched to a gene: 7. The receptor was derived from a human donor in good health. Material: PBMCs. The chain uses TRBV7-2 and TRBJ2-1; 14 nucleotides match TRBD2. The CDR3 loop reads CASSLGGTSGRVEFF. CDR3 DNA: TGTGCCAGCAGCTTAGGCGGGACTAGCGGGAGAGTGGAGTTCTTC.